Shown below are 10 T cell receptor beta chains from a single sample sequenced in a study of OX40 agonist ivuxolimab in advanced cancers. Profiling relied on immunoSEQ multiplex PCR, and the TCRdb table lists in-frame clones only, not all of them. The data show 100,000 or so clones, with roughly 95% seen just once and 2% held by the top ten. The starting material was CD4+ or CD8+ T cells sorted from blood, obtained in a trial of the OX40 agonist ivuxolimab. These receptors were collected from an adult with an advanced solid tumor such as melanoma, head and neck, liver or kidney cancer.

The V call is TRBV6-5, the J call TRBJ2-7, with TRBD1 as a possible D gene (6 bases). V shed 4 bases and J shed 5 bases, with 9 bases lying between them. CDR3 length: 12 amino acids. Per the germline V gene, CDR1 is MNHEY and CDR2 is SVGAGI. Here the CDR3 DNA reads TGTGCCAGCAGTTTTGGACAGCACGAGCAGTACTTC. Its translation: CASSFGQHEQYF.

As for this clone: This CDR3 is also generated by other DNA sequences in the sample. This chain joins TRBV4-1 and TRBJ1-3; D gene unclear. CDR1 MGHRA and CDR2 YSYEKL come from the germline V gene. The CDR3 runs to 15 residues. V was cut by 0 bases and J by 1 base, with 7 bases left in between. CDR3 DNA sequence: TGCGCCAGCAGCCAAGAGCGGGTATCTGGAAACACCATATATTTT. Its translation: CASSQERVSGNTIYF.

The chain is built from TRBV6-5 and TRBJ2-3; D may be TRBD1 or TRBD2 (5 bases each). This CDR3 is built from 13 residues. The V and J ends lost 10 bases and 1 base respectively, with 12 bases between them. Germline assignment: CDR1 MNHEY and CDR2 SVGAGI. The CDR3 sequence: CATSRGGTDTQYF. Written as DNA, the CDR3 is TGTGCCACCAGCAGAGGGGGCACAGATACGCAGTATTTT.

The chain couples TRBV5-4 to TRBJ2-1; D is ambiguous. The CDR3 runs to 14 residues. Looked up from germline, CDR1 is SGHNT and CDR2 is YYREEE (reference sequence). V was clipped by 0 bases and J by 2 bases, with 6 bases between them. The CDR3 DNA reads as TGTGCCAGCAGCTTGGGGTCTGCCTACAATGAGCAGTTCTTC. The encoded protein is CASSLGSAYNEQFF.

The chain is built from TRBV12-5 and TRBJ2-5, with a possible D match to TRBD2 (6 bases). Germline CDR1 LGHNT, CDR2 FRNRAP. V gave up 7 bases and J gave up 5 bases, with 17 bases separating them. The CDR3 is made up of 14 amino acids. The CDR3 nucleotides are TGTGCTAGTGCCGGAGGGGCCGCGGCCGAGACCCAGTACTTC. It encodes CASAGGAAAETQYF.

The chain combines TRBV2 with TRBJ2-1; no clear D. The CDR3 runs to 13 residues. The V gene lost 7 bases and the J gene lost 0 bases, with 7 bases spanning the gap. Germline V gene sequence: CDR1 SNHLY, CDR2 FYNNEI. CDR3 sequence reads: CASTADSYNEQFF. In nucleotides, the CDR3 is TGTGCCAGCACCGCGGACTCCTACAATGAGCAGTTCTTC.

This chain uses TRBV9 with TRBJ2-1, with 7 bases that match TRBD2. Germline V gene data show CDR1 as SGDLS and CDR2 as YYNGEE. This CDR3 is built from 15 residues. Trimming cost V 2 bases and J 6 bases; bases outside gene matches: 8. The CDR3 reads CASSVETSSPNEQFF. The CDR3 region has the DNA TGTGCCAGCAGCGTTGAGACTAGCTCACCCAATGAGCAGTTCTTC.

This sequence joins TRBV15 and TRBJ2-5; possibly TRBD1 for D (6 bases). CDR3 length equals 14 residues. Trimming shortened V by 3 bases and J by 5 bases, and 13 bases separated the two germline ends. Per germline, CDR1 LNHNV and CDR2 YYDKDF (reference sequence). CDR3 in amino acids: CATSSAGAAETQYF. CDR3 nucleotide sequence: TGTGCCACCAGCAGTGCAGGGGCGGCGGAGACCCAGTACTTC.

The chain couples TRBV7-2 to TRBJ2-5, with D hard to call. Germline CDR1 SGHTA, CDR2 FQGNSA. The V end lost 5 bases, the J end lost 3 bases, and 13 bases lay between the germline ends. The CDR3 has 14 residues. In nucleotides, the CDR3 is TGTGCCAGCAGCCCCGACCTAGGGAAAGAGACCCAGTACTTC. Its translation: CASSPDLGKETQYF. Full variable domain (remainder filled in from reference TRBV7-2 and TRBJ2-5): GAGVSQSPSNKVTEKGKDVELRCDPISGHTALYWYRQSLGQGLEFLIYFQGNSAPDKSGLPSDRFSAERTGGSVSTLTIQRTQQEDSAVYLCASSPDLGKETQYFGPGTRLLVL.

The chain carries TRBV27 and TRBJ2-7; 11 nucleotides agree with TRBD2. The CDR3 consists of 16 residues. V shed 5 bases, J shed 2 bases, and the junction held 8 bases outside the gene matches. The V gene's germline CDR1 is MNHEY and CDR2 SMNVEV (reference sequence). The CDR3 spells CASSTKIAGGPYEQYF. The CDR3 DNA follows: TGTGCCAGCAGTACCAAGATAGCGGGGGGGCCCTACGAGCAGTACTTC.